Shown below are 7 T cell receptor beta chains from a single sample sequenced in a study of blood T cell repertoires in COVID-19. Assay: immunoSEQ multiplex PCR; the TCRdb copy retains only in-frame clones and omits some. In the table there are 200,000 to 300,000 clones, about four fifths of which are singletons. The sequencing sample was made of peripheral blood. Source of these receptors: a man aged 50 to 60 with acute or convalescent COVID-19.

The sample holds many counts of this clone. The genes are TRBV27 and TRBJ1-1, with 8 bases matching TRBD1. In germline, CDR1 is MNHEY, CDR2 SMNVEV (reference sequence). The junction had 2 bases not matched to a gene; V was cut back by 7 bases and J by 1 base. The CDR3 is made up of 13 amino acids. The CDR3 region is CASKTGENTEAFF. As DNA, the CDR3 is TGTGCCAGCAAGACAGGGGAGAACACTGAAGCTTTCTTT.

The chain employs TRBV7-8 and TRBJ1-5; 7 positions match TRBD1. Trimming took 3 bases from V and 5 from J; bases not matched to a gene: 4. Germline assignment: CDR1 SGHVS and CDR2 FQNEAQ. This CDR3 region has 14 residues. As DNA, the CDR3 is TGTGCCAGCAGCTTTAACAGGGGCGATCAGCCCCAGCATTTT. Amino acid sequence: CASSFNRGDQPQHF. Variable domain in full (rest from reference TRBV7-8 and TRBJ1-5): GAGVSQSPRYKVAKRGQDVALRCDPISGHVSLFWYQQALGQGPEFLTYFQNEAQLDKSGLPSDRFFAERPEGSVSTLKIQRTQQEDSAVYLCASSFNRGDQPQHFGDGTRLSIL.

The chain combines TRBV5-1 with TRBJ2-2; 8 bases line up with TRBD1. CDR1 SGHRS and CDR2 YFSETQ come from the germline V gene. V gave up 4 bases and J gave up 4 bases; unmatched junction bases: 9. The CDR3 contains 16 residues. The CDR3 loop is CASSIGLGQGTGELFF. CDR3 sequence (DNA): TGCGCCAGCAGCATTGGACTCGGACAGGGCACCGGGGAGCTGTTTTTT.

The rearrangement joins TRBV10-3 to TRBJ2-1; possible D gene TRBD1, 6 bases. This CDR3 comprises 16 residues. Trimming cost V 5 bases and J 0 bases, with 14 bases left between them. Germline CDR1 reads ENHRY; CDR2 reads SYGVKD. The CDR3 nucleotides read TGTGCCATCAGTAGTCTGGACAGCAGCTCCTACAATGAGCAGTTCTTC. Translating it yields CAISSLDSSSYNEQFF.

The rearrangement links TRBV3-1 (or the pseudogene TRBV3-2) to TRBJ1-2; TRBD1 matches 7 bases. The J segment lost 3 bases and the V segment lost 5 bases, leaving 9 bases of the junction unmatched. The CDR3 consists of 15 residues. Germline V gene lookup returns CDR1 LGHDT and CDR2 YNNKEL (reference sequence). In DNA form, the CDR3 reads TGTGCCAGCAGCAATAATGGACAGGCCGACTATGGCTACACCTTC. Translating gives CASSNNGQADYGYTF.

Regarding this clone: Other DNA variants within this sample encode the same CDR3. The rearrangement joins TRBV3-1 (or the pseudogene TRBV3-2) to TRBJ1-3; no reliable D call. The CDR3 runs 15 residues. Trimming shortened V by 0 bases and J by 2 bases, and 8 bases separated the two germline ends. Germline-derived CDR1 and CDR2 are LGHDT and YNNKEL (reference sequence). The CDR3 region has the DNA TGTGCCAGCAGCCAAGATTCGGGGACTGGAAACACCATATATTTT. Its protein is CASSQDSGTGNTIYF.

This clone turned up a few times. CDR3: CASSWDINEQFF. In DNA form, the CDR3 reads TGCGCCAGCAGCTGGGACATTAATGAGCAGTTCTTC. The rearrangement joins TRBV23-1 to TRBJ2-1, with D maybe TRBD1 (6 bases). TRBV23-1 is assigned to the ORF class and has an uncertain function. This CDR3 has 12 residues. V was shortened by 6 bases and J by 7 bases, with 10 bases between the two germline ends.